One and the same sample provided the 28 T cell receptor beta chains below, sequenced in a study of T cell changes during pregnancy in multiple sclerosis. Method: immunoSEQ multiplex PCR; TCRdb's copy keeps in-frame clones and lacks some. The data show approximately 50,000 clones, with approximately 93% seen just once and around 0.31% held by the top ten. The source was CD4+ T cells from peripheral blood mononuclear cells, collected in the third trimester of pregnancy. The receptors were gathered from a female donor with multiple sclerosis, enrolled in a pregnancy study.

In nucleotides, the CDR3 is TGTGCCAGCAGTCTACAGGGGGTGTCTAACATTCAGTACTTC. Its translation is CASSLQGVSNIQYF. The V and J genes are TRBV28 and TRBJ2-4; 8 bases line up with TRBD1. V gave up 5 bases and J gave up 7 bases; unmatched junction bases: 7. The CDR3 has 14 amino acids. Germline V gene sequence: CDR1 MDHEN, CDR2 SYDVKM.

The chain uses TRBV30 and TRBJ2-7; perhaps TRBD2 as D (6 bases). Per germline, CDR1 GTSNPN and CDR2 SVGIG (reference sequence). The CDR3 consists of 15 residues. Trimming shortened V by 4 bases and J by 2 bases, and 18 bases separated the two germline ends. In DNA, the CDR3 is TGTGCCTGGAACGCGCCGGGACTTAGGACCTACGAGCAGTACTTC. Protein product: CAWNAPGLRTYEQYF.

V is TRBV5-4 and J is TRBJ1-1; D is ambiguous. The germline gives CDR1 SGHNT, CDR2 YYREEE (reference sequence). The CDR3 length is 14 residues. Trimming pared 0 bases from V and 3 bases from J, leaving 9 bases between. This CDR3 is CASSLVLTDTEAFF. The DNA for the CDR3 is TGTGCCAGCAGCTTGGTCCTCACGGACACTGAAGCTTTCTTT. Full variable domain (remainder filled in from reference TRBV5-4 and TRBJ1-1): ETGVTQSPTHLIKTRGQQVTLRCSSQSGHNTVSWYQQALGQGPQFIFQYYREEENGRGNFPPRFSGLQFPNYSSELNVNALELDDSALYLCASSLVLTDTEAFFGQGTRLTVV.

The chain couples TRBV11-1 to TRBJ2-6, with 8 positions matching TRBD1. The CDR3 contains 16 residues. V was pared by 2 bases and J by 1 base, with 1 base of the junction left unmatched. Germline CDR1 reads SGHAT; CDR2 reads FQDESV (reference sequence). The chain's CDR3 is CASSLQGASGANVLTF. The DNA for the CDR3 is TGTGCCAGCAGCTTACAGGGGGCTTCTGGGGCCAACGTCCTGACTTTC.

The chain joins TRBV2 to TRBJ1-4; 8 bases map to TRBD1. The CDR3 is 14 amino acids. V gave up 5 bases and J gave up 8 bases; unmatched junction bases: 7. Germline CDR1 and CDR2: SNHLY and FYNNEI. The CDR3 nucleotides are TGTGCCAGCAGTCCGGACAGGGTGGGGGAAAAACTGTTTTTT. Amino acid sequence: CASSPDRVGEKLFF.

This chain uses TRBV9 with TRBJ2-2; 11 bases fit TRBD2. Germline V gene data show CDR1 as SGDLS and CDR2 as YYNGEE. J was trimmed by 7 bases and V by 5 bases; bases with no gene match: 4. The CDR3 totals 14 residues. Written as DNA, the CDR3 is TGTGCCAGCAGGACTAGCGGGATTGACGGGGAGCTGTTTTTT. It codes for CASRTSGIDGELFF.

The chain is built from TRBV7-2 and TRBJ2-1; the D is unclear. Germline V CDR1 and CDR2: SGHTA, FQGNSA. The CDR3 runs 11 residues. Trimming shortened V by 5 bases and J by 10 bases, and 9 bases separated the two germline ends. CDR3: CASSPAEEQFF. In DNA form, the CDR3 reads TGTGCCAGCAGCCCCGCCGAGGAGCAGTTCTTC.

Written as DNA, the CDR3 is TGCGCCAGCAGCCCCCGACAGGGTGACCTCAATGGCTACACCTTC. Its translation is CASSPRQGDLNGYTF. The chain is built from TRBV5-1 and TRBJ1-2; 7 bases are a match to TRBD1. The CDR3 is 15 residues long. Per germline, CDR1 SGHRS and CDR2 YFSETQ. The V segment lost 4 bases and the J segment 6 bases; nucleotides outside the gene matches: 12. Supplemented by reference TRBV5-1 and TRBJ1-2, the full variable domain reads KAGVTQTPRYLIKTRGQQVTLSCSPISGHRSVSWYQQTPGQGLQFLFEYFSETQRNKGNFPGRFSGRQFSNSRSEMNVSTLELGDSALYLCASSPRQGDLNGYTFGSGTRLTVV.

The CDR3 sequence is CASSFSLKQETQYF. CDR3 in DNA: TGTGCCAGCAGCTTCAGTTTGAAACAAGAGACCCAGTACTTC. The chain combines TRBV7-8 with TRBJ2-5, with D unresolved. Trimming removed 3 bases at V and 2 bases at J, with 10 bases between. CDR1 is SGHVS, CDR2 FQNEAQ, per germline. This CDR3 comprises 14 residues.

CDR3 residues: CAGLRGGASETQYF. CDR3 DNA: TGTGCCGGGCTACGCGGGGGGGCCTCGGAGACCCAGTACTTC. This chain uses TRBV30 with TRBJ2-5; the match to TRBD2 covers 9 bases. J was trimmed by 5 bases and V by 8 bases; bases with no gene match: 12. This CDR3 contains 14 residues. Germline lookup yields CDR1 GTSNPN and CDR2 SVGIG (reference sequence).

The chain uses TRBV28 and TRBJ2-7; 8 bases agree with TRBD2. The J segment lost 2 bases and the V segment lost 3 bases, leaving 12 bases of the junction unmatched. From germline, CDR1 is MDHEN and CDR2 SYDVKM. This CDR3 contains 17 residues. CDR3 in DNA: TGTGCCAGCAGTTTTGCGGGTAGCGGGGACACAACCTACGAGCAGTACTTC. Translating gives CASSFAGSGDTTYEQYF. Full variable domain (rest looked up from reference TRBV28 and TRBJ2-7): DVKVTQSSRYLVKRTGEKVFLECVQDMDHENMFWYRQDPGLGLRLIYFSYDVKMKEKGDIPEGYSVSREKKERFSLILESASTNQTSMYLCASSFAGSGDTTYEQYFGPGTRLTVT.

CDR3 sequence: CASGDRGIGEQYF. The CDR3 nucleotides are TGTGCCAGCGGGGACAGGGGGATTGGCGAGCAGTACTTC. V and J are TRBV19 and TRBJ2-7; 11 bases are shared with TRBD1. V lost 9 bases, J lost 6 bases, and 7 bases stayed unmatched. From germline, CDR1 is LNHDA and CDR2 SQIVND (reference sequence). The CDR3 contains 13 residues.

V gene TRBV5-1 combines with J gene TRBJ2-1; 16 bases line up with TRBD2. Germline V gene data show CDR1 as SGHRS and CDR2 as YFSETQ. Trimming took 0 bases from V and 10 from J; bases not matched to a gene: 7. The CDR3 is 17 residues long. The CDR3 loop is CASSLAGTSGRASEQFF. The CDR3 nucleotides are TGCGCCAGCAGCTTGGCGGGGACTAGCGGGAGGGCCAGCGAGCAGTTCTTC.

The V gene is TRBV6-1, the J gene TRBJ1-1; 8 nucleotides line up with TRBD1. V trimming: 7 bases; J trimming: 6 bases; junction bases outside the gene matches: 7. This CDR3 region has 13 residues. Germline V gene lookup returns CDR1 MNHNS and CDR2 SASEGT. The CDR3 here is CASKTGQGAEAFF. The CDR3 coding sequence is TGTGCCAGCAAGACCGGACAGGGCGCTGAAGCTTTCTTT.

This rearrangement joins TRBV6-1 to TRBJ2-7, with D hard to call. The V gene lost 6 bases and the J gene lost 5 bases, with 5 bases spanning the gap. Looked up from germline, CDR1 is MNHNS and CDR2 is SASEGT. CDR3 length: 10 residues. CDR3 residues: CASRDNEQYF. Written as DNA, the CDR3 is TGTGCCAGCAGAGACAACGAGCAGTACTTC.

V is TRBV12-5 and J is TRBJ1-4; D not certain. Looked up from germline, CDR1 is LGHNT and CDR2 is FRNRAP. This CDR3 spans 15 amino acids. Trimming shortened V by 6 bases and J by 5 bases, and 16 bases separated the two germline ends. The CDR3 sequence: CASGPRGDINEKLFF. In DNA, the CDR3 is TGTGCTAGTGGGCCCCGGGGTGACATAAATGAAAAACTGTTTTTT. Full variable domain (rest looked up from reference TRBV12-5 and TRBJ1-4): DARVTQTPRHKVTEMGQEVTMRCQPILGHNTVFWYRQTMMQGLELLAYFRNRAPLDDSGMPKDRFSAEMPDATLATLKIQPSEPRDSAVYFCASGPRGDINEKLFFGSGTQLSVL.

This clone was seen just once. The chain has TRBV7-2 and TRBJ2-1; 8 bases fit TRBD2. Unmatched junction bases numbered 3, after V lost 1 base and J lost 7 bases. The CDR3 extends over 14 amino acids. Germline V lookup: CDR1 SGHTA, CDR2 FQGNSA. CDR3 loop: CASSLVVAGNEQFF. The CDR3 nucleotides read TGTGCCAGCAGCTTAGTGGTAGCGGGAAATGAGCAGTTCTTC. The full variable domain, completed using reference TRBV7-2 and TRBJ2-1, is GAGVSQSPSNKVTEKGKDVELRCDPISGHTALYWYRQSLGQGLEFLIYFQGNSAPDKSGLPSDRFSAERTGGSVSTLTIQRTQQEDSAVYLCASSLVVAGNEQFFGPGTRLTVL.

The J gene is TRBJ2-5, the V gene TRBV5-4, with 10 bases fitting TRBD1. Germline trimming cut 3 bases from V and 7 bases from J; bases unmatched to any gene: 12. This CDR3 is built from 16 residues. Germline V gene sequence: CDR1 SGHNT, CDR2 YYREEE (reference sequence). CDR3 coding DNA: TGTGCCAGCAGCTCGGGACAGGGGCGCTTCCGGGGGACCCAGTACTTC. Translation: CASSSGQGRFRGTQYF.

The J gene is TRBJ2-2, the V gene TRBV5-6, with unresolved D. The germline V and J ends were trimmed by 0 bases and 0 bases, with 9 bases remaining between them. Germline lookup yields CDR1 SGHDT and CDR2 YYEEEE. The CDR3 length is 16 residues. This chain's CDR3 is CASSLVGTSNTGELFF. CDR3 DNA: TGTGCCAGCAGCTTGGTGGGCACCTCGAACACCGGGGAGCTGTTTTTT.

The J gene is TRBJ2-2, the V gene TRBV29-1, with a weak D call TRBD2 (5 bases). The CDR3 is 13 residues long. Looked up from germline, CDR1 is SQVTM and CDR2 is ANQGSEA. V lost 5 bases and J 3 bases, leaving 10 bases between the germline ends. This CDR3 is CSVIATYTGELFF. CDR3 nucleotide sequence: TGCAGCGTTATAGCGACTTACACCGGGGAGCTGTTTTTT.

The chain recombines TRBV18 with TRBJ1-4, with D perhaps matching TRBD1 (6 bases). CDR3 size: 15 residues. Germline-derived CDR1 and CDR2 are KGHSH and LQKENI. Trimming removed 4 bases from V and 4 bases from J, with 13 bases in between. DNA of the CDR3: TGTGCCAGCTCACGGGGCACAGGGAATAATGAAAAACTGTTTTTT. Protein: CASSRGTGNNEKLFF.

The chain uses TRBV7-9 and TRBJ2-7, with TRBD2 as a possible D gene (5 bases). V lost 4 bases to trimming and J lost 4 bases, with 11 bases between them. CDR1 and CDR2 from the germline V gene are SEHNR and FQNEAQ (reference sequence). The length of the CDR3 is 13 residues. Written as DNA, the CDR3 is TGTGCCAGCAGCTCCGCCGGGGAGTACGAGCAGTACTTC. Amino acid sequence: CASSSAGEYEQYF.

J is TRBJ1-6 and V is TRBV30; 7 bases map to TRBD1. The CDR3 consists of 15 residues. Trimming took 0 bases from V and 8 from J; bases not matched to a gene: 7. CDR1 is GTSNPN and CDR2 is SVGIG in the germline V gene (reference sequence). CDR3 region: CAWSVRRQGYSPLHF. The CDR3 DNA is TGTGCCTGGAGTGTACGGCGACAGGGATATTCACCCCTCCACTTT.

The chain carries TRBV19 and TRBJ2-1; D is unclear. Trimming shortened V by 2 bases and J by 0 bases, and 14 bases separated the two germline ends. CDR1 and CDR2 from the germline V gene are LNHDA and SQIVND (reference sequence). The CDR3 runs 17 residues. The CDR3 DNA reads as TGTGCCAGTAGTATAATTGACAAAATACTCTCCTACAATGAGCAGTTCTTC. This sequence encodes CASSIIDKILSYNEQFF.

This sequence joins TRBV5-8 and TRBJ1-1, with TRBD1 matching over 10 bases. Germline V gives CDR1 SGHTS, CDR2 YDEGEE. Trimming took 7 bases from V and 5 from J; bases not matched to a gene: 14. The CDR3 consists of 16 residues. As DNA, the CDR3 is TGTGCCAGCCTATTGACAGGGGGCAATCGAGTTACTGAAGCTTTCTTT. Translated: CASLLTGGNRVTEAFF.

The rearrangement links TRBV5-1 to TRBJ1-2; TRBD1 aligns across 9 bases. There are 14 residues in the CDR3. V was pared by 4 bases and J by 4 bases, with 5 bases of the junction left unmatched. The V gene's germline CDR1 is SGHRS and CDR2 YFSETQ. The CDR3 nucleotides are TGCGCCAGCAGCCCCGGACAGGGGAGCTATGGCTACACCTTC. Its translation is CASSPGQGSYGYTF.

V gene TRBV5-1 combines with J gene TRBJ2-7, with 7 bases aligning to TRBD2. Germline-derived CDR1 and CDR2 are SGHRS and YFSETQ. The ends lost 7 bases at V and 4 bases at J; junction bases unmatched: 8. This CDR3 comprises 13 residues. CDR3 in DNA: TGCGCCAGCTGCCGGGACTACGGTTACGAGCAGTACTTC. It translates to CASCRDYGYEQYF.

CDR3 protein: CASSSRQGGYTF. In DNA, the CDR3 is TGCGCCAGCTCGTCCCGTCAGGGGGGCTACACCTTC. This rearrangement joins TRBV5-1 to TRBJ1-2, with D possibly TRBD1 on 6 matching bases. Germline V gene sequence: CDR1 SGHRS, CDR2 YFSETQ. The CDR3 runs to 12 residues. Trimming removed 7 bases from V and 8 bases from J, with 15 bases in between.